These 3 T cell receptor beta chains were all obtained from the same sample, sequenced in a study of blood T cell repertoires in COVID-19. Profiling relied on immunoSEQ multiplex PCR, and the TCRdb table lists in-frame clones only, not all of them. The sample has 90,000 or so clones, around 90% seen once. Input material: peripheral blood. The receptors shown here come from a woman in her seventies with acute or convalescent COVID-19.

This clone showed up just once. V is TRBV5-1 and J is TRBJ1-1, with 8 positions matching TRBD1. V was pared by 4 bases and J by 1 base, with 21 bases of the junction left unmatched. Germline V gene data show CDR1 as SGHRS and CDR2 as YFSETQ. This CDR3 region has 20 residues. The CDR3 nucleotides read TGCGCCAGCAGCCCCACCCAGGGGGCCCAGACCATTTCTTCGAACACTGAAGCTTTCTTT. Residues: CASSPTQGAQTISSNTEAFF.

The V call is TRBV3-1 (or the pseudogene TRBV3-2), the J call TRBJ1-2; unclear D gene. Trimming left V 1 base short and J 6 bases short, with 18 bases between. Germline values: CDR1 LGHDT, CDR2 YNNKEL (reference sequence). CDR3 length: 16 residues. CDR3 nucleotides: TGTGCCAGCAGCCAAGTCAAAAAACGGGGTGCTGATGGCTACACCTTC. It specifies CASSQVKKRGADGYTF.

This clone was counted once. The genes are TRBV3-1 (or the pseudogene TRBV3-2) and TRBJ2-1; possibly TRBD2 for D (6 bases). CDR1 is LGHDT, CDR2 YNNKEL, per germline (reference sequence). The CDR3 has 12 amino acids. V dropped 4 bases and J dropped 8 bases, with 9 bases sitting between them. The CDR3 nucleotides are TGTGCCAGCAGCCGACTAGTCGATGAGCAGTTCTTC. It translates to CASSRLVDEQFF.